This TCR beta chain was sequenced for a study of identical twins (dated by TCRdb to 2016 to 2017). Context from the whole study: To test whether fetal clonotypes persist, the study used deep sequencing on TCR alpha and beta repertoires from monozygotic twins, unrelated adults of various ages, and cord blood. To rule out contamination, replicate twin experiments were performed at different times with different library preparation protocols. Results and caveats for the whole study, not just this receptor: Because the same donors could not be followed over many years, conclusions were based on cross-sectional statistical analysis. Abundant cord blood beta clonotypes carried fewer insertions; young adult naive repertoires showed a weaker similar trend, while memory repertoires showed none. In monozygotic twins, out-of-frame TCR alpha sharing was systematically underestimated by recombination models, although the models agreed with sharing between unrelated individuals. Invariant T cells such as MAIT and iNKT could partly confound zero-insertion analyses, though diverse VJ usage argued against this for most clonotypes. Out-of-frame TCR alpha sequences shared between twins showed an excess of low generation-probability sequences compared with coincidental sharing between unrelated individuals. A weaker excess of twin sharing was found in beta out-of-frame sequences because the signal-to-noise ratio was lowered by fewer shared sequences.

Ends trimmed: V by 6 bases, J by 0 bases; bases unmatched to a gene: 8. CDR1 and CDR2, per the germline V gene, are SGHVS and FQNEAQ. The CDR3 measures 15 amino acids from cysteine to phenylalanine. Left in the record is the CDR3 DNA by itself, 45 bases read in frame from the first base. Library creation used 5' RACE. Data came from an Illumina HiSeq 2000. A universal primer binding site was introduced by template switching, and a unique molecular identifier was present in the final cDNA, enabling accurate counting of TCR cDNA molecules. First-strand cDNA for TCR alpha and beta chains was synthesized from specific primers in the conserved constant-segment region. To control for contamination, every cDNA library was double barcoded, receiving both a SMART-Mk sample barcode and Illumina barcodes. TruSeq adapter sequences and Illumina sample barcodes were added in two successive PCR steps. Sequencing of the TCR alpha and beta cDNA libraries was done on the Illumina HiSeq platform using custom primers. The paper's data handling went like this. Unique molecular identifiers were extracted from raw reads with MiGEC, and CDR3 positions were determined with MiXCR. For each individual, recombination models were inferred using an EM algorithm with the repgenHMM and IGoR tools. Shared clonotypes were analyzed with the tcR package in R, and sharing was normalized by the product of cloneset sizes. Out-of-frame nonproductive sequences were analyzed to study raw recombination free of thymic and clonal selection effects. Using fastp trimming at Q25 and MiXCR clonotype assembly, TCRdb reanalyzed the public sequencing data and kept in-frame beta chains. Duplicate CDR3 protein sequences are folded into a single record with the most common DNA and genes. In this record, the V and J calls reflect TCRdb's handling and not the investigators' own analysis. The sample data list 700,000 or so distinct CDR3 sequences, and 21% of these were observed just once. The ten top clones hold 4.3% of the sample.

All donors were healthy Caucasians. Three pairs of female monozygotic twins, all aged about 18 to 30 years, were included in the twin cohort. The RNA used for TCR libraries was isolated from peripheral blood mononuclear cells. This clonotype was detected a few times. Its antigen is not yet known. No base quality values were provided; no much bigger clone lies one nucleotide off. This sample also belongs to another study, concerning T cells expressing NK-cell markers. According to the second study: In sorted CD3+CD56+NKG2C+, CD3+CD56+NKG2C- and CD3+CD56-NKG2C+ T-cell subsets from 7 to 9 donors, TCR beta-chain repertoires were profiled. Of the eight sequenced donors, seven were found to be HCMV-seropositive and one was found to be HCMV-seronegative. To restrict sorting to alphabetaTCR-expressing T cells, an anti-gammadeltaTCR antibody was added in several experiments. In over five donors, the dominant CD3+CD56+NKG2C+ clonotypes were among the top 10 CD8+ clonotypes and accounted for about 1.0-7.5% of CD8+ T cells. Those dominant clonotypes were again the most abundant among CD3+CD56-NKG2C+ cells in a few donors, at roughly 28.3-65%. It remained unclear whether the expanded NKG2C-expressing T cell clones were specific for HCMV antigens. The study sequenced eight donors, all healthy volunteers chosen at random: three men and five women. HCMV-specific IgG was detected in serum with a commercial ELISA kit to determine HCMV serostatus. For several donors, bulk peripheral blood T-cell repertoires were additionally sequenced from unsorted PBMC. Reads were demultiplexed and grouped by UMI with MIGEC, and clonotypes were assembled and quantified with MiTCR. To exclude erroneous sequences, only TCR cDNA sequences supported by at least two reads were retained. The tcR package was used for downstream repertoire analysis, and clonotypes were matched across fractions by CDR3 nucleotide sequence plus V segment. VDJmatch was used to annotate antigen specificity against VDJdb, with one amino acid substitution in CDR3 allowed.

The receptor comes from a young woman in good health. Sequencing was done on a sample of PBMCs. The chain uses TRBV7-8 and TRBJ2-7; 7 bases in between match TRBD2. CDR3 reads: CASSLNRDYSYEQYF. At the DNA level, the sequence is TGTGCCAGCAGTCTCAACCGGGACTACTCCTACGAGCAGTACTTC.